Presented here are 18 T cell receptor beta chains from one specimen sequenced in a study of beta chain features in type 1 diabetes. As every portion of the isolated RNA was reverse transcribed, the sequencing read expressed TCRB transcripts. TCRdb's table, derived via immunoSEQ multiplex PCR, lists solely in-frame clones and lacks some. The repertoire holds more than 110,000 clones, with less than 8.5% as singletons. Specimen: central memory CD4+ T cells from blood. Receptors were obtained from a woman under 40 in good health.

The CDR3 sequence is CASCASGLVFNEQFF. CDR3 DNA: TGTGCCAGCTGTGCATCGGGACTCGTCTTCAATGAGCAGTTCTTC. The chain uses TRBV27 and TRBJ2-1; D is possibly TRBD2 (6 bases). The CDR3 sequence is 15 residues long. V was clipped by 8 bases and J by 6 bases, with 20 bases between them. The germline V gene encodes CDR1 MNHEY and CDR2 SMNVEV (reference sequence).

This chain joins TRBV14 and TRBJ2-2, with D tentatively TRBD2 (6 bases). Trimming cost V 1 base and J 4 bases, with 10 bases left between them. In germline, CDR1 is SGHDN, CDR2 FVKESK. CDR3 length equals 15 residues. The CDR3 nucleotides are TGTGCCAGCAGCCAAGTGCGGGGCCTCACCGGGGAGCTGTTTTTT. Residues: CASSQVRGLTGELFF. Complete variable domain (other parts from reference TRBV14 and TRBJ2-2): EAGVTQFPSHSVIEKGQTVTLRCDPISGHDNLYWYRRVMGKEIKFLLHFVKESKQDESGMPNNRFLAERTGGTYSTLKVQPAELEDSGVYFCASSQVRGLTGELFFGEGSRLTVL.

The rearrangement links TRBV5-1 to TRBJ2-1, with D possibly matching TRBD2 (5 bases). This CDR3 is 14 amino acids long. Germline V lookup: CDR1 SGHRS, CDR2 YFSETQ. Trimming took off 2 bases at V and 5 bases at J, with 11 bases between the two ends. DNA for the CDR3: TGCGCCAGCAGCTTCACAACGGGAAACAATGAGCAGTTCTTC. Amino acid sequence: CASSFTTGNNEQFF.

This clone came up a few times. V usage is TRBV6-5 and J usage is TRBJ2-5; the D gene is possibly TRBD1 (5 bases). V was shortened by 7 bases and J by 2 bases, with 8 bases between the two germline ends. CDR3 length: 12 amino acids. The germline CDR1 and CDR2 sequences are MNHEY and SVGAGI. The CDR3 DNA is TGTGCCAGCATGCGACAGCAAGAGACCCAGTACTTC. It translates to CASMRQQETQYF.

This clone was seen only a few times. The V call is TRBV5-1, the J call TRBJ2-7; TRBD1 agrees at 12 bases. The CDR3 runs 14 residues. V was clipped by 3 bases and J by 5 bases; unmatched bases: 3. In germline, CDR1 is SGHRS, CDR2 YFSETQ. The CDR3 DNA follows: TGCGCCAGCAGCTCGGGGACAGGGGGCGACGAGCAGTACTTC. Amino acids: CASSSGTGGDEQYF.

The chain couples TRBV7-9 to TRBJ2-1; 10 nucleotides align to TRBD2. V shed 1 base, J shed 5 bases, and the junction held 8 bases outside the gene matches. The length of the CDR3 is 17 residues. Looked up from germline, CDR1 is SEHNR and CDR2 is FQNEAQ (reference sequence). The DNA of the CDR3 is TGTGCCAGCAGCTTAGGGGCCGGTAGCGGGAGGCACAATGAGCAGTTCTTC. The encoded protein is CASSLGAGSGRHNEQFF.

This clone was observed a handful of times. Written as DNA, the CDR3 is TGCAGCGTTGTCCCCGGACTAGCAGTTGGATCGCAGTTCTTC. As protein: CSVVPGLAVGSQFF. The gene calls are TRBV29-1 and TRBJ2-1, with 8 bases fitting TRBD2. Germline-derived CDR1 and CDR2 are SQVTM and ANQGSEA. The CDR3 is 14 amino acids. Trimming cost V 4 bases and J 12 bases; bases outside gene matches: 14.

This clone was seen a handful of times. This chain uses TRBV7-2 with TRBJ2-6, with TRBD2 matching over 9 bases. The V gene's germline CDR1 is SGHTA and CDR2 FQGNSA. The V gene end was trimmed by 4 bases and the J gene end by 0 bases; junction bases not matched to a gene: 7. This CDR3 is 18 amino acids long. The CDR3 region has the DNA TGTGCCAGCAGCTCTGCTGCGGGAGGGGGCTCTGGGGCCAACGTCCTGACTTTC. Its protein is CASSSAAGGGSGANVLTF.

This sequence joins TRBV29-1 and TRBJ1-2; 8 nucleotides line up with TRBD1. Germline CDR1 reads SQVTM; CDR2 reads ANQGSEA. The CDR3 extends over 12 amino acids. After removal of 6 bases from V and 7 bases from J, the junction contained 7 bases not matched to a gene. CDR3 protein: CSVWYQGAGYTF. The CDR3, as DNA: TGCAGCGTCTGGTACCAGGGGGCTGGCTACACCTTC.

This clone was detected a few times. The chain uses TRBV19 and TRBJ2-7; 8 bases agree with TRBD1. The junction had 3 bases not matched to a gene; V was cut back by 5 bases and J by 3 bases. The CDR3 has 13 amino acids. CDR1 and CDR2 from the germline V gene are LNHDA and SQIVND (reference sequence). The CDR3 DNA reads as TGTGCCAGTAGTCGGGACAGGTTCTACGAGCAGTACTTC. Its protein product is CASSRDRFYEQYF.

Only a few counts were recorded for this clone. The rearrangement links TRBV27 to TRBJ2-2; TRBD2 aligns across 8 bases. The J segment lost 4 bases and the V segment lost 5 bases, leaving 9 bases of the junction unmatched. In germline, CDR1 is MNHEY, CDR2 SMNVEV (reference sequence). This CDR3 spans 16 amino acids. DNA for the CDR3: TGTGCCAGCAGTCATACCTCCGGACTAGCCACCGGGGAGCTGTTTTTT. It specifies CASSHTSGLATGELFF.

This clone was counted between two and nine times. The chain joins TRBV30 to TRBJ1-5, with TRBD1 matching 7 bases. The CDR3 extends over 16 amino acids. The V gene's germline CDR1 is GTSNPN and CDR2 SVGIG (reference sequence). V lost 1 base to trimming and J lost 4 bases; unmatched junction nucleotides: 10. The CDR3 is CAWSAPTGKGNQPQHF. CDR3 nucleotide sequence: TGTGCCTGGAGTGCCCCGACAGGGAAAGGGAATCAGCCCCAGCATTTT. Looking up the rest from reference TRBV30 and TRBJ1-5 gives the full variable domain: SQTIHQWPATLVQPVGSPLSLECTVEGTSNPNLYWYRQAAGRGLQLLFYSVGIGQISSEVPQNLSASRPQDRQFILSSKKLLLSDSGFYLCAWSAPTGKGNQPQHFGDGTRLSIL.

This rearrangement joins TRBV15 to TRBJ1-4; 7 positions match TRBD1. From germline, CDR1 is LNHNV and CDR2 YYDKDF (reference sequence). The CDR3 runs 14 residues. The ends lost 1 base at V and 9 bases at J; junction bases unmatched: 5. CDR3 sequence (DNA): TGTGCCACCAGCAGAGTTCTGACAGGGCAAAAACTGTTTTTT. Its protein is CATSRVLTGQKLFF.

This clone was seen repeatedly, ten times or more. The chain couples TRBV19 to TRBJ2-7; D is possibly TRBD2 (5 bases). The CDR3 contains 14 residues. Germline V gives CDR1 LNHDA, CDR2 SQIVND (reference sequence). V lost 4 bases and J lost 2, with 12 bases in between. CDR3 sequence (DNA): TGTGCCAGTAGTAAATCAGCGGTACCCTACGAGCAGTACTTC. Residues: CASSKSAVPYEQYF.

The chain recombines TRBV7-6 with TRBJ2-1, with 7 bases that match TRBD2. V was clipped by 1 base and J by 3 bases; unmatched bases: 6. Germline V gene lookup returns CDR1 SGHVS and CDR2 FNYEAQ. The CDR3 consists of 16 residues. The CDR3 DNA reads as TGTGCCAGCAGCTTAGAACGCGGGAGAGGCTACAATGAGCAGTTCTTC. Protein product: CASSLERGRGYNEQFF.

This clone was seen only a few times. The CDR3 protein is CASSPLTGTGVLIPETQYF. In DNA form, the CDR3 reads TGCGCCAGCAGCCCTTTGACGGGGACAGGGGTTTTGATCCCCGAGACCCAGTACTTC. The V call is TRBV5-1, the J call TRBJ2-5, with 10 bases matching TRBD1. There are 19 residues in the CDR3. J lost 5 bases, V lost 4 bases, and 20 bases had no gene match. Germline loops: CDR1 SGHRS, CDR2 YFSETQ.

In this sample, this clone turned up a few times. This chain uses TRBV5-8 with TRBJ2-3, with D perhaps TRBD1 (5 bases). Germline CDR1 reads SGHTS; CDR2 reads YDEGEE. The V and J ends lost 5 bases and 2 bases respectively, with 9 bases between them. The CDR3 contains 13 residues. DNA of the CDR3: TGTGCCAGCAGTAGCAGGGACACAGATACGCAGTATTTT. Translated: CASSSRDTDTQYF.

This chain joins TRBV2 and TRBJ2-7; 7 positions agree with TRBD1. Germline trimming cut 6 bases from V and 0 bases from J; bases unmatched to any gene: 5. CDR1 is SNHLY and CDR2 is FYNNEI in the germline V gene. The CDR3 contains 14 residues. In DNA form, the CDR3 reads TGTGCCAGCAGAGCCAGGGGGAGCTCCTACGAGCAGTACTTC. Protein product: CASRARGSSYEQYF.